This T cell receptor (beta chain) was found in a study of control samples from healthy donors and cancer patients. There are 15 residues in the CDR3. Germline CDR1 is ENHRY and CDR2 is SYGVKD. The junction had 6 bases not matched to a gene; V was cut back by 6 bases and J by 2 bases. Using immunoSEQ multiplex PCR, the repertoire was profiled, and TCRdb retains in-frame clones only, with some absent. The sample lists around 200,000 clones, over 80% seen once, with over 1.3% in the top ten. The receptor was derived from a man aged 18 to 29 in good health. The chain has TRBV10-3 and TRBJ1-3; 8 bases agree with TRBD1. Sequencing used blood. CDR3 coding DNA: TGTGCCATCAGCCTGGACAGGGATCCTGGAAACACCATATATTTT. Translated, it gives CAISLDRDPGNTIYF.